This TCR beta chain was recorded in a study of cytomegalovirus exposure and HLA in healthy donors (dated by TCRdb to about 2017). Background on the whole study: According to a later analysis, the 110 or so validation repertoires were produced on the same platform as the 600 to 850 repertoires of the first cohort. The study was designed to test whether signatures of past pathogen exposure could be identified by cataloging public T cell receptors. To predict cytomegalovirus infection status, the study combined high-throughput TCR immunosequencing, statistical association of individual TCRs with disease status, and machine learning. In addition to the first cohort of 650 to 800 subjects, a separate validation cohort of 120 different subjects was used.

The investigation overall reported the following: The classifier was reported to diagnose cytomegalovirus status with high specificity and sensitivity in both the original cohort and the validation cohort. Three of the identified cytomegalovirus-associated TCR beta chains were confirmed in vitro to be specific for cytomegalovirus antigens. Across donors, most TCR sequences were observed very rarely, whereas some public TCRs were present in many individuals. The authors suggested that the approach could potentially be generalized to other disease states and immunological phenotypes. Subsequent analysis determined that TCRs grouped into clusters in the first cohort also showed a tendency toward co-occurrence across the 90 to 150 validation repertoires, and 94% of cluster scores exceeded 0. A later analysis had no HLA typing for the validation cohort, so co-occurrence there was scored across all 110 or so repertoires. A total of roughly 160 TCR beta chains were listed by the study as associated with cytomegalovirus.

Preparation of the library involved the immunoSEQ multiplex PCR assay. As for how the authors treated the data: A statistical classification framework was built for diagnosing cytomegalovirus status from the catalog of TCR beta chain sequences. TCRdb took over this immuneACCESS table, retaining in-frame rearrangements with V and J assigned. Such tables are incomplete; in checked studies, under half of the missing clones stem from an unresolved V gene, and the remainder is unexplained. V and J calls and clone size follow that table, whereas D and trimming were derived from the DNA. The sample profile shows over 250,000 clones; roughly 90% of them were found once. About 1% of the sample belongs to the ten largest clones. After removal of 4 bases from V and 5 bases from J, the junction retains 17 bases not matched to a gene. Reading the germline V gene gives CDR1 MDHEN and CDR2 SYDVKM. CDR3 length: 18 amino acids, cysteine to phenylalanine. The kept DNA is CDR3 alone, 54 bases in frame from the first base.

Separate from the approximately 700-subject first cohort, the validation cohort of roughly 130 subjects was the group to which the donors belonged. This clone is a singleton in its sample. Its recognized antigen is unknown. The sample holds no much larger clone one base away, and base qualities are not on file. The sequence joins TRBV28 to TRBJ1-5, and TRBD1 aligns with 7 junction nucleotides. Sample: PBMCs. The TCR originated in a woman aged 25 to 45 in good health and CMV-seropositive. At the DNA level, the sequence is TGTGCCAGCAGTTACCCCCCCCAATACGGGGACAGATATCAGCCCCAGCATTTT. This codes for CASSYPPQYGDRYQPQHF.